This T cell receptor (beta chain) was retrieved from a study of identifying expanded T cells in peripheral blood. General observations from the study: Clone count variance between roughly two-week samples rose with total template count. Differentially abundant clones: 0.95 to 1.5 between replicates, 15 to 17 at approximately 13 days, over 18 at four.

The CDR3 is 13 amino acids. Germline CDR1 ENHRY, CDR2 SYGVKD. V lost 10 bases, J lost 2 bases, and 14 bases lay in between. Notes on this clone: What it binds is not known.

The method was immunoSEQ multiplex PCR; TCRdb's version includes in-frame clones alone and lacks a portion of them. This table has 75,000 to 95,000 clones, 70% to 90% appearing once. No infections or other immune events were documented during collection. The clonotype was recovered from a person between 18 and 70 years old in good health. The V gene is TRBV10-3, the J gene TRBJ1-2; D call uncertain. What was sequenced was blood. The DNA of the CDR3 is TGTGCCACGGCCTTGGAGCCCAACTATGGCTACACCTTC. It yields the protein CATALEPNYGYTF.